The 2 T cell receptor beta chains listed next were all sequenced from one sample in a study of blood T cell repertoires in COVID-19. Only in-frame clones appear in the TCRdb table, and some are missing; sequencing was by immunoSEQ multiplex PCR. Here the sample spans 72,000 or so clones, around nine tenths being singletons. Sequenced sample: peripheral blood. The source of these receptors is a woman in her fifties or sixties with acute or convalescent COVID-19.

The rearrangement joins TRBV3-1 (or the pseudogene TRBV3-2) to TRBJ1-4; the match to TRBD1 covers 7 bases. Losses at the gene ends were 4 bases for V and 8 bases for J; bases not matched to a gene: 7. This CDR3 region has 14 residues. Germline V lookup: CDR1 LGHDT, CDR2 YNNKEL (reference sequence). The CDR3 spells CASSRRGQAEKLFF. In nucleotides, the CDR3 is TGTGCCAGCAGCCGAAGAGGACAGGCCGAAAAACTGTTTTTT.

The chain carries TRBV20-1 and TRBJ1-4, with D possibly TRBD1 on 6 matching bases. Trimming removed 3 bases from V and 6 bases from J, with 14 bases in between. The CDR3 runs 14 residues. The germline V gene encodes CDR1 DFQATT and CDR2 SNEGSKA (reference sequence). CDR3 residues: CSASNRGGDEKLFF. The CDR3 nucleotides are TGCAGTGCTAGTAATAGGGGGGGAGATGAAAAACTGTTTTTT.